This T cell receptor beta chain was observed in a study of control samples from healthy donors and cancer patients. Sequencing was performed with immunoSEQ multiplex PCR; in TCRdb, only in-frame clones are kept and a portion is missing. Of roughly 170,000 clones listed, roughly 88% are singletons. In its sample, this clone was seen once. This CDR3 has 12 amino acids. Germline CDR1 is SEHNR and CDR2 is FQNEAQ (reference sequence). V was shortened by 2 bases and J by 8 bases, with 9 bases between the two germline ends. The clonotype comes from a woman aged 25 to 39 in good health. The chain carries TRBV7-9 and TRBJ1-2; D gene ambiguous. Sample: blood. The CDR3 nucleotides read TGTGCCAGCAGCTTAAGTCAGCGGGGCTACACCTTC. This sequence encodes CASSLSQRGYTF. The whole variable domain, remainder taken from reference TRBV7-9 and TRBJ1-2, is DTGVSQNPRHKITKRGQNVTFRCDPISEHNRLYWYRQTLGQGPEFLTYFQNEAQLEKSRLLSDRFSAERPKGSFSTLEIQRTEQGDSAMYLCASSLSQRGYTFGSGTRLTVV.